The clone carrying this T cell receptor (beta chain) has a single count. Its target is not known. Method: immunoSEQ multiplex PCR; TCRdb's copy keeps in-frame clones and lacks some. The sample contains roughly 96,000 clones, about nine tenths of which appear only once. Trimming took 3 bases from V and 3 from J, leaving 7 bases between them. CDR3 length equals 13 residues. CDR1 and CDR2 (germline): MDHEN, SYDVKM. These data originate in a study of T cell responses to AZD1222 COVID-19 vaccine. Study background: Samples with a second dose at about 4 or about 12 weeks were pooled together.

Study-wide results and limits: Unmutated variant regions are reportedly targeted by nearly half of spike-specific TCRs.

The receptor was isolated from an adult in good health. This specimen consisted of peripheral blood, obtained on day 0 of AZD1222 vaccination. This chain links TRBV28 with TRBJ2-3; D unclear. CDR3 loop: CASSLYSTDTQYF. The CDR3 DNA follows: TGTGCCAGCAGTTTGTACTCAACAGATACGCAGTATTTT.